This T cell receptor (beta chain) stems from a study of cytomegalovirus exposure and HLA in healthy donors (dated by TCRdb to about 2017). In terms of the full investigation: In an earlier analysis of 450 to 750 of the donors, approximately 300 Gb of sequence data and some 120 million unique TCR beta sequences from about 179 million T cells were reported. The study combined high-throughput TCR immunosequencing, statistical association of individual TCRs with disease status, and machine learning to predict cytomegalovirus infection status. A later analysis re-examined previously published TCR beta repertoires from roughly 650 donors and added high-resolution HLA genotyping to investigate patterns of TCR occurrence. An early release that covered about 640 HLA-typed donors contained around 330 gigabases of sequencing data and tens of millions of unique TCR sequences. In a later genetic analysis, genome-wide SNP genotypes for about 65% of the roughly 700 donors were used, and that subset was treated as a discovery cohort. Every discovery cohort repertoire had been produced on one sequencing platform. Of the 300 to 500 genotyped donors, over 80% were placed in the genetic ancestry cluster associated with self-reported Caucasian donors. Roughly five DR-DQ haplotypes were handled as single units for association and clustering because linkage in the cohort was strong. Donor age, sex, ethnicity and CMV serostatus were compiled together with the repertoire data. The study used immunosequencing to profile the T cell repertoires of approximately 650 subjects and linked those repertoires to cytomegalovirus serostatus. The number of donors typed differed by locus, with about 629-630 for A, B, C, DRB1 and DQB1, 522 for DQA1, over 600 for DPA1, and over 400 for DPB1. The study aimed to test whether cataloging public T cell receptors could reveal signatures of past pathogen exposure. In addition to the first cohort of around 670 subjects, a separate validation cohort of around 110 different subjects was used. On average, roughly 200,000 unique TCR beta nucleotide sequences were sequenced per donor among 300 to 500 genotyped donors of the cohort, with roughly 18% of those sequences being non-productive. To decide whether each TCR beta V gene segment behaved as functional or pseudogenic, an earlier analysis of approximately 600 of the donors relied on high-throughput TCR beta sequencing. In the later analysis, no new phenotypic data were used to find candidate immune exposures; instead, reliance was placed on TCR beta sequences and their occurrence across donors. HLA typing covered class I and class II loci at four-digit resolution. Study-wide findings and limitations: In a later analysis, 15,000 to 20,000 TCR beta sequences were associated with specific HLA alleles at a false discovery rate of 0.05. Linkage disequilibrium might explain the correlated functional status among segregating V segments, but an unknown experimental factor could not be ruled out. A later genetic analysis reported fewer N-insertions in productive TCRs among donors in an Asian-associated ancestry cluster than the roughly 690-donor mean. Most TCR sequences were observed very rarely across donors, whereas some public TCRs were present in many individuals. In both the original and validation cohorts, the classifier was reported to diagnose cytomegalovirus status with high specificity and sensitivity. In a later analysis, most CMV-associated TCR beta chains were found to appear HLA-restricted, with HLA associations seemingly driven largely by CMV exposure. Because some donors lacked HLA typing at each locus, the association tests relied only on the typed subset. The study gave a list of more than 150 TCR beta chains associated with cytomegalovirus. In this cohort, only TCR beta chains were sequenced, and detectable features were limited by the absence of alpha or paired-chain data. A further reported finding was that TCR beta sequences accurately predicted the HLA-A and HLA-B alleles for most subjects in the first cohort. Sequencing depth was assumed to be roughly uniform across donors in the presence/absence analyses, though that assumption may not hold. A cluster of highly shared sequence variants was judged likely to be a technical artifact of the sequencing pipeline. In vitro tests confirmed that three of the cytomegalovirus-associated TCR beta chains recognize cytomegalovirus antigens. In a later analysis, TCR association rates were found to vary across HLA loci, with the most associated TCRs seen for DRB1 alleles and the fewest for HLA-C alleles. V-gene and J-gene trimming of TCR beta chains was associated with a missense DCLRE1C variant in a later genetic analysis, and the association was replicated in an independent cohort. For the cohort, immune exposure information was limited to CMV serostatus. According to the authors, the approach could potentially be generalized to other disease states and immunological phenotypes. Assigning TCR associations to individual alleles was difficult when HLA alleles, especially DR and DQ, strongly co-occurred. In a later analysis, HLA-associated TCR beta chains showed more clonal expansion and lower generation probabilities than non-associated chains that were equally common. Some IMGT-functional V segments, including TRBV6-2 and TRBV6-3, could not be distinguished by the 87-base-pair reads and were therefore excluded. Broadly in line with IMGT annotations, most TCR beta V segments showed up in productive rearrangements about 87% or about 30% of the time in an earlier analysis of a few hundred of the donors. Several of the top co-occurrence clusters appeared to be linked to parvovirus B19, influenza, CMV and Epstein-Barr virus, according to a later analysis. Because counts were too low, seventeen rarely observed V segments, including chromosome 9 orphons, were left out of the earlier analysis of 587 of the donors.

About this clone: Its antigen is not yet known. Base qualities were left out, and no much larger clone turns up one base away.

Libraries came from the immunoSEQ multiplex PCR assay. A mixture of 60 forward primers for TCR Vbeta segments and 13 reverse primers for TCR Jbeta segments was used in the multiplex PCR. The CDR3 region of rearranged TCR beta genes was amplified from genomic DNA with a multiplex PCR assay. On the Illumina HiSeq System, the amplified TCR beta libraries were sequenced as 87-base-pair reads. Turning to the authors' computational methods: In a later analysis, 77 million or so unique TCR beta chains were counted across the approximately 670 repertoires, and roughly 11 million of these chains were shared by at least two donors. Raw reads were error-corrected and collapsed into unique sequences by a nearest-neighbor algorithm in which closely related sequences were merged to remove PCR and sequencing errors. CDR3 sequences were aligned to IMGT reference sequences to assign V, D and J gene segments. For a sequence to be retained, a match of at least six nucleotides to both a V gene segment and a J gene segment was required. Rearrangements were called productive when the CDR3 lacked stop codons and stayed in frame with V and J; all others were non-productive. CDR3 was defined according to IMGT convention as the region running from the second conserved V-encoded cysteine to the conserved J-encoded phenylalanine. The earlier analysis of 587 of the donors excluded sequences that lacked an unambiguous match to a single V gene segment. An earlier analysis of 500 to 600 of the donors classified V segments as functional when productive rearrangements were above 56.7% and as segregating when the standard deviation between donors was above 5%. A statistical classification framework was developed to diagnose cytomegalovirus status using the catalog of TCR beta chain sequences. A later analysis assigned V and J genes by comparing TCR nucleotide sequences with IMGT/GENE-DB human TR gene sequences. In a later analysis, CDR3 sequences and most-parsimonious VDJ recombination scenarios were assigned using the TCRdist pipeline. In a later analysis, each TCR beta chain was defined by its CDR3 amino acid sequence together with its V-gene family, and reads without a unique V-gene family were excluded. In a later analysis, around 650 highly shared, low-generation-probability nucleotide sequences were removed to address suspected cross-contamination and a sequencing artifact. In a later analysis, a clonal expansion index for each public chain was calculated from normalized within-repertoire ranks of inferred template counts. In a later analysis, generation probabilities were computed with a VDJ recombination model fitted to out-of-frame rearrangements, and the resulting probabilities were checked against IGoR. A later analysis scored TCR-TCR, TCR-HLA and TCR-CMV co-occurrence with hypergeometric tests, applying a repertoire-size bias correction to TCR pairs. A later analysis estimated false discovery rates by permuting HLA or CMV assignments 20 times. In a later analysis, co-occurring TCRs were grouped using DBSCAN, and TCRdist sequence similarity was added for clustering within HLA-allele-positive subsets. Co-occurrence clustering excluded repertoires with fewer than 30,000 or more than 120,000 public chains, plus five with anomalous nucleotide sharing. Held by TCRdb, this immuneACCESS table contains in-frame sequences only and omits some clones. Under half of the omission traces to an unresolved V gene where checked; the cause of the rest is unknown. The DNA was the basis for D and trimming; V, J and clone size are from that table. The sample records roughly 170,000 clones, just over 75% of which are singletons. The top ten clones comprise 1.2% to 1.5% of the sample.

The cohort was made up of 500 to 800 healthy bone marrow donors. Cohort members were all nominally healthy when sampled, although unrecorded immune exposures were likely present. The donor was CMV seropositive and belonged to the group of 250 to 300 seropositive cohort members. Every donor gave a peripheral blood sample, and the peripheral blood mononuclear cells from that sample were used for TCR beta sequencing. The Qiagen DNeasy Blood Extraction Kit was used to extract genomic DNA from the blood cell samples. Trimming leaves V shorter by 0 bases and J shorter by 0 bases, with the junction holding 8 bases beyond the gene matches. As encoded in the germline V gene, CDR1 is SGDLS while CDR2 is YYNGEE. Reading from cysteine to phenylalanine, the CDR3 counts 17 amino acids. The kept DNA is CDR3 alone, 51 bases in frame from the first base.

Material: PBMCs. The receptor was isolated from a woman in her thirties in good health and CMV-seropositive. This receptor chain uses TRBV9 and TRBJ2-5, and TRBD2 aligns with 7 junction nucleotides. The DNA is as follows: TGTGCCAGCAGCGTAGGAACCCTAGCGGAGTACCAAGAGACCCAGTACTTC. Its amino acids are CASSVGTLAEYQETQYF.